This TCR beta chain was obtained from a study of T cells in Graves' hyperthyroidism and ophthalmopathy. The hyperthyroidism was newly diagnosed and had lasted under 2 months; the patients were aged 18 to 65. Clinical symptoms, serum thyroxine and TRAb, thyroid ultrasound and orbital computed tomography together formed the diagnostic basis. General study results and limits: Most expanded thyroid clonotypes above 0.001 recurred in blood.

TCR beta CDR3 regions were amplified from RNA. The HTBI primer set was used in a first-round RT-PCR of the TCR CDR3. TCRdb re-derived calls from the multiplex PCR reads in MiXCR, one entry per CDR3 protein. This sample has a few hundred thousand distinct CDR3 sequences, with about 14% found just once. CDR1 and CDR2 from the germline V gene are SEHNR and FQNEAQ (reference sequence). The germline V and J ends were trimmed by 2 bases and 6 bases, with 14 bases remaining between them. The CDR3 sequence is 14 residues long. Concerning this clonotype itself: No antigen is known for it. This may arise from a read error, as a much more abundant clone is one base away.

Sequenced material: blood. The chain couples TRBV7-9 to TRBJ2-7; perhaps TRBD2 as D (6 bases). This clonotype was obtained from a woman in her thirties or forties with Graves' hyperthyroidism that later progressed to Graves' ophthalmopathy. The CDR3 DNA is TGTGCCAGCAGCTTACGGGGGAGTTCGGTCGAGCAGTACTTC. Its protein product is CASSLRGSSVEQYF.